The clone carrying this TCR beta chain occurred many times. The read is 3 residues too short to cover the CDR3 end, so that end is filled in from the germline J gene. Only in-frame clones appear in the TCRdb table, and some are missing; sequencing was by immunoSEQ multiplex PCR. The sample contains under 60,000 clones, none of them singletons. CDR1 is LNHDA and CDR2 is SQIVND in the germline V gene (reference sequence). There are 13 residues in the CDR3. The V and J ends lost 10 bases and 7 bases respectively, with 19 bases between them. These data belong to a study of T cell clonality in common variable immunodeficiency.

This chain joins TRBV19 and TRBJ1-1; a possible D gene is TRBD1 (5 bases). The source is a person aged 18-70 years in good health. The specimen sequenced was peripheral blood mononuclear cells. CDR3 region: CAIFKRDSSEAFF. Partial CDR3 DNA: TGTGCCATCTTTAAACGGGACTCCAGTGAA.